This is a list of T cell receptor beta chains from one sample in a study of blood T cells in healthy people across ages. A single record per CDR3 protein comes from TCRdb applying MiXCR to the 5' RACE reads. The table lists hundreds of thousands of distinct CDR3 sequences, around 20% of them singletons. Input material: blood. The receptors stem from a man aged 65 to 85 in good health. Each CDR3 is given with its conserved first and last residue. Fields, in order: clone size, V gene, J gene, D gene, CDR3 DNA, CDR3 protein. D genes are given only for firm matches. Only some rows state a clone size, as once, few, many or a class for expanded clones.

.	TRBV6-2/TRBV6-3	TRBJ2-1	TRBD1	TGTGCCAGCAGCGCACAGGGGATTGAGCAGTTCTTC	CASSAQGIEQFF
many	TRBV2	TRBJ2-5	TRBD2	TGTGCCAGCAGTAGAACTAGCGGGAGTCAAGAGACCCAGTACTTC	CASSRTSGSQETQYF
.	TRBV24-1	TRBJ2-3	TRBD1	TGTGCCACCGGACAGGGGAGCACAGATACGCAGTATTTT	CATGQGSTDTQYF
.	TRBV4-3	TRBJ2-7	TRBD2	TGCGCCAGCAGCCAAGATACGGGGGGGTACTACGAGCAGTACTTC	CASSQDTGGYYEQYF
few	TRBV10-3	TRBJ2-5	.	TGTGCCATCAGTGAGTCCGCAGTACAAGAGACCCAGTACTTC	CAISESAVQETQYF
.	TRBV7-9	TRBJ1-1	.	TGTGCCAGCAGCTCTCCGGGACGGGATGAAGCTTTCTTT	CASSSPGRDEAFF
.	TRBV29-1	TRBJ1-2	TRBD1	TGCAGCGTTGAACCCAGGGGGAACTATGGCTACACCTTC	CSVEPRGNYGYTF
.	TRBV20-1	TRBJ2-1	.	TGCAGTGCTACAACAACGCCAACGCAGTTCTTC	CSATTTPTQFF
many	TRBV2	TRBJ2-5	TRBD1	TGTGCCAGCAGCCAAGACAGGGATGGGACCCAGTACTTC	CASSQDRDGTQYF
.	TRBV4-1	TRBJ2-1	.	TGCGCCAGCAGCCTCCGAGACAATGAGCAGTTCTTC	CASSLRDNEQFF
few	TRBV20-1	TRBJ1-2	.	TGCAGTGCCTCGGCACAAGGCTATGGCTACACCTTC	CSASAQGYGYTF
few	TRBV18	TRBJ2-5	TRBD2	TGTGCCAGCTCACCACCCGGGACTAGCCCCGGGGAGACCCAGTACTTC	CASSPPGTSPGETQYF
few	TRBV10-2	TRBJ2-1	TRBD2	TGCGCCAGCAGTGAGTCGGCGAGCGGGGGTGAGCAGTTCTTC	CASSESASGGEQFF
.	TRBV3-1	TRBJ2-2	.	TGTGCCAGCAGCCAAGTTTCGGAGAAGGACACCGGGGAGCTGTTTTTT	CASSQVSEKDTGELFF
few	TRBV5-1	TRBJ2-7	.	TGCGCCAGCTCCGGGGAAGCCTACGAGCAGTACTTC	CASSGEAYEQYF
.	TRBV29-1	TRBJ2-1	TRBD2	TGCAGCGTTTCCCCTAGCGGGAGCGATGAGCAGTTCTTC	CSVSPSGSDEQFF
few	TRBV18	TRBJ2-5	TRBD2	TGTGCCAGCTCACCACCTAGCGGGGCGGAGACCCAGTACTTC	CASSPPSGAETQYF
.	TRBV7-8	TRBJ1-4	TRBD1	TGTGCCAGCAGCTTAGCGCAGGGGGAAACTAATGAAAAACTGTTTTTT	CASSLAQGETNEKLFF
few	TRBV4-1	TRBJ2-5	.	TGCGCCAGCAGCCACCCTACGGGAGCTCCTCAGTACTTC	CASSHPTGAPQYF
many	TRBV9	TRBJ2-4	TRBD2	TGTGCCAGCAGCGCGGGACTAGTAACCAAAAACATTCAGTACTTC	CASSAGLVTKNIQYF
few	TRBV28	TRBJ2-2	.	TGTGCCAGCAACCGGGACACCGGACTTACCGGGGAGCTGTTTTTT	CASNRDTGLTGELFF
few	TRBV9	TRBJ2-1	TRBD1	TGTGCCAGCAGCGCGCTCCGGGGGACAGGGGAGGGCAATGAGCAGTTCTTC	CASSALRGTGEGNEQFF
.	TRBV6-1	TRBJ2-2	TRBD2	TGTGCCAGCAGTGAAACTAGCGGGAGTTTCGGGGAGCTGTTTTTT	CASSETSGSFGELFF
.	TRBV7-9	TRBJ1-1	TRBD1	TGTGCCAGCAGCTTAATGACAGGGTTGGCCACTGAAGCTTTCTTT	CASSLMTGLATEAFF
.	TRBV28	TRBJ2-7	TRBD1	TGTGCCAGCAGTAACTTGGGACAGGGGATTTACGAGCAGTACTTC	CASSNLGQGIYEQYF
few	TRBV2	TRBJ1-2	.	TGTGCCAGCAGTGAAAGTCCCCCAACCTCCTATGGCTACACCTTC	CASSESPPTSYGYTF
once	TRBV7-6	TRBJ2-7	.	TGTGCCAGCAGCTTAGGGTGGAAGAACTACGAGCAGTACTTC	CASSLGWKNYEQYF
few	TRBV12-3/TRBV12-4	TRBJ2-3	TRBD2	TGTGCCAGCGGTCCAAGCGGGAGAGTCCCAGATACGCAGTATTTT	CASGPSGRVPDTQYF
.	TRBV6-2/TRBV6-3	TRBJ2-1	TRBD1	TGTGCCAGCAGTCCCCCCGGGACAGTGGGCAATGAGCAGTTCTTC	CASSPPGTVGNEQFF
few	TRBV10-2	TRBJ2-2	TRBD2	TGCGCCAGCAGTGAAGATGGGGGGGGTACCGGGGAGCTGTTTTTT	CASSEDGGGTGELFF
.	TRBV7-2	TRBJ2-7	TRBD2	TGTGCCAGCAGCTCGGATCCGGGACTAGCGGGAAACGAGCGGTACTTC	CASSSDPGLAGNERYF
.	TRBV7-3	TRBJ2-3	.	TGTGCCAGCAGCGGAGGGCAGGCCACAGATACGCAGTATTTT	CASSGGQATDTQYF
.	TRBV27	TRBJ1-4	.	TGTGCCAGCAGTTTAACGGACAGAGGAGGGGTTGAAAAACTGTTTTTT	CASSLTDRGGVEKLFF
once	TRBV7-2	TRBJ2-5	.	TGTGCCAGCAGCTTAGGTCTGGGGGCCGGGGAGGAGACCCAGTACTTC	CASSLGLGAGEETQYF
.	TRBV12-3/TRBV12-4	TRBJ2-5	TRBD2	TGTGCCAGCAGTCCCGGACTAGTGGGGGAGACCCAGTACTTC	CASSPGLVGETQYF
.	TRBV12-3/TRBV12-4	TRBJ1-2	TRBD1	TGTGCCAGCAGTAAGACAGGGGGCGTCGGCTACACCTTC	CASSKTGGVGYTF
.	TRBV7-2	TRBJ2-5	TRBD2	TGTGCCAGTGAAGAAGCGGGAGGCGAAGAGACCCAGTACTTC	CASEEAGGEETQYF
.	TRBV29-1	TRBJ2-7	.	TGCAGCGTTGCCCCGGTTGTAGCCTACGAGCAGTACTTC	CSVAPVVAYEQYF
few	TRBV28	TRBJ2-5	TRBD1	TGTGCCAGCAGTTCCCCTCCGGACAGGGGCCAAAAGACCCAGTACTTC	CASSSPPDRGQKTQYF
.	TRBV20-1	TRBJ1-2	.	TGCAGTGCTAGTACCAGTTATGGCTACACCTTC	CSASTSYGYTF
many	TRBV10-3	TRBJ2-1	TRBD2	TGTGCCATCAGTGGACTAGCGGGAGGGCCCGATGAGCAGTTCTTC	CAISGLAGGPDEQFF
.	TRBV2	TRBJ2-1	.	TGTGCCAGCAGGGCGGAGTTGGACTCCTACAATGAGCAGTTCTTC	CASRAELDSYNEQFF
.	TRBV15	TRBJ2-1	.	TGTGCCACCAGCAGAGATCGGTATGAGCAGTTCTTC	CATSRDRYEQFF
few	TRBV5-1	TRBJ2-7	.	TGCGCCAGCACCAATACTCGCTCCCGGTCCTACGAGCAGTACTTC	CASTNTRSRSYEQYF
.	TRBV5-1	TRBJ2-1	TRBD1	TGCGCCAGCAGCTTTCAGGGGGCCTACAATGAGCAGTTCTTC	CASSFQGAYNEQFF
.	TRBV28	TRBJ2-7	.	TGTGCCAGCATTATGGCGGGCTCCCGGGGCGAGCAGTACTTC	CASIMAGSRGEQYF
few	TRBV7-9	TRBJ2-1	TRBD2	TGTGCCAGCTTCCCGGGGAGGCTAGCGGGAGGGCCGGCTAACAATGAGCAGTTCTTC	CASFPGRLAGGPANNEQFF
.	TRBV6-5	TRBJ2-1	.	TGTGCCAGCAGTTACTATTGGGGGAGTGAGCAGTTCTTC	CASSYYWGSEQFF
.	TRBV4-1	TRBJ2-5	TRBD2	TGCGCCAGCAGCACTAGGACTAGCGGGAGTTGGGAGACCCAGTACTTC	CASSTRTSGSWETQYF
.	TRBV12-3/TRBV12-4	TRBJ2-7	.	TGTGCCAGCAGTTCGTCAGGGCTGGAGCAGTACTTC	CASSSSGLEQYF
.	TRBV7-3	TRBJ2-7	TRBD1	TGTGCCAGCAGCAACGGACAGGGGATAACCTACGAGCAGTACTTC	CASSNGQGITYEQYF
.	TRBV20-1	TRBJ1-6	TRBD1	TGCAGTGCCCCCCTTGAGGGCGGGACAGGGCAATCACCCCTCCACTTT	CSAPLEGGTGQSPLHF
.	TRBV20-1	TRBJ1-4	.	TGCAGTGCTAGAGATGCGGGAATTAATGAAAAACTGTTTTTT	CSARDAGINEKLFF
.	TRBV20-1	TRBJ2-2	TRBD2	TGCAGTGCTAGACCGTCCGGAGCTAGCGGAGTTTCCACCGGGGAGCTGTTTTTT	CSARPSGASGVSTGELFF
.	TRBV20-1	TRBJ2-7	TRBD2	TGCAGTGCTGGGGACTACCCTGGGGAGCAGTACTTC	CSAGDYPGEQYF
.	TRBV9	TRBJ2-1	TRBD1	TGTGCCAGCAGCGTAGCGACAGGGGGATTTACAAATGAGCAGTTCTTC	CASSVATGGFTNEQFF